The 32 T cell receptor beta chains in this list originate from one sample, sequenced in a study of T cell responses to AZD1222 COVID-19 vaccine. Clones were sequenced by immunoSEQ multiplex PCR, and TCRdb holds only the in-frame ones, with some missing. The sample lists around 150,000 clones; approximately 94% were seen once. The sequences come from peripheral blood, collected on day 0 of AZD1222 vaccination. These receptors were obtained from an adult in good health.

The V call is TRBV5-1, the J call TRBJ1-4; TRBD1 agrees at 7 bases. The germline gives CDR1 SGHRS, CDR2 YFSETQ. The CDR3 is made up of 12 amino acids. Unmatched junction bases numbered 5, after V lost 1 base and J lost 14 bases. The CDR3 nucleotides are TGCGCCAGCAGCTTGATCGGGACAGACCTGTTTTTT. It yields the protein CASSLIGTDLFF.

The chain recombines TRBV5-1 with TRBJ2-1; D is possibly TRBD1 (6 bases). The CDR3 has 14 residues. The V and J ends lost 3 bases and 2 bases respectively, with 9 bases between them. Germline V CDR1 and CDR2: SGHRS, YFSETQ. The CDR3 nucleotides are TGCGCCAGCAGCTGGGACACAGCCTACAATGAGCAGTTCTTC. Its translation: CASSWDTAYNEQFF.

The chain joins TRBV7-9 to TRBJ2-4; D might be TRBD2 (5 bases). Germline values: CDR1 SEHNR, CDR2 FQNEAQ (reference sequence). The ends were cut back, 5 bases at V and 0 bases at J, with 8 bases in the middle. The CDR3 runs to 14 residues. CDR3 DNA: TGTGCCAGCAGCGCGGACTTAGCCAAAAACATTCAGTACTTC. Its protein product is CASSADLAKNIQYF.

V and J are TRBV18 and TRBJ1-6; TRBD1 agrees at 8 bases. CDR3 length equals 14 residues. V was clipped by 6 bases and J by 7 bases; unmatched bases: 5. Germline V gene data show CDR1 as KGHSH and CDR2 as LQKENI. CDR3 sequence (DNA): TGTGCCAGCTCTCCAGGGGGCAGGAATTCACCCCTCCACTTT. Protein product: CASSPGGRNSPLHF.

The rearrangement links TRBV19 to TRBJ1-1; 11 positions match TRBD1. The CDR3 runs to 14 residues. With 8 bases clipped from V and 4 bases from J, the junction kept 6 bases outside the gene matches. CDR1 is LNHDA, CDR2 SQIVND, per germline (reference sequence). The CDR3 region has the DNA TGTGCCAGTCGGACAGGGGGCGGTGGCACTGAAGCTTTCTTT. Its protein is CASRTGGGGTEAFF.

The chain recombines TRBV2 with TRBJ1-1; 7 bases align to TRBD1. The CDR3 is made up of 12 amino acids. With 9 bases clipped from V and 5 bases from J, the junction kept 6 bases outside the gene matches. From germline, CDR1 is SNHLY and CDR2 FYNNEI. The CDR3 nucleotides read TGTGCCAGAGGGACAGCAGGAACTGAAGCTTTCTTT. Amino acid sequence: CARGTAGTEAFF.

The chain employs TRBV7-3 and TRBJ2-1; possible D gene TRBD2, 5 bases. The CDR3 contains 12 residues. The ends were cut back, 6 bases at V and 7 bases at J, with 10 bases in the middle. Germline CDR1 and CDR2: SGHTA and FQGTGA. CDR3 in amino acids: CASSVSGNEQFF. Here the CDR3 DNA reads TGTGCCAGCAGTGTAAGCGGAAATGAGCAGTTCTTC.

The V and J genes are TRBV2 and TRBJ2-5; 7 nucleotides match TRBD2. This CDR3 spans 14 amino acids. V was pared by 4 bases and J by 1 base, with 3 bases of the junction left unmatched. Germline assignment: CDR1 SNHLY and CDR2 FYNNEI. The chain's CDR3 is CASSGPSGQETQYF. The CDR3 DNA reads TGTGCCAGCAGTGGTCCTAGCGGCCAAGAGACCCAGTACTTC.

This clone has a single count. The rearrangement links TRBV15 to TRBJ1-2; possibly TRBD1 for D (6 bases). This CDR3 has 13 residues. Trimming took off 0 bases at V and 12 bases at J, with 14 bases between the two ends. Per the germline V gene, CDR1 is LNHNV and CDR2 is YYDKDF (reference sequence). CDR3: CATSRDIQGTHTF. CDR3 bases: TGTGCCACCAGCAGAGATATACAGGGCACCCACACCTTC. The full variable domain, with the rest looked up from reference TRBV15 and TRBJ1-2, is DAMVIQNPRYQVTQFGKPVTLSCSQTLNHNVMYWYQQKSSQAPKLLFHYYDKDFNNEADTPDNFQSRRPNTSFCFLDIRSPGLGDTAMYLCATSRDIQGTHTFGSGTRLTVV.

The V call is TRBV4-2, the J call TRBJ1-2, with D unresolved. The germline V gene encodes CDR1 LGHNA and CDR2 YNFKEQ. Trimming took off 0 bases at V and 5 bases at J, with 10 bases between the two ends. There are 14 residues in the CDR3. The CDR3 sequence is CASSQEEGRYGYTF. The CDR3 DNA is TGTGCCAGCAGCCAAGAAGAAGGGCGGTATGGCTACACCTTC.

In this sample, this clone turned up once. The CDR3 loop is CASTGKRGDRTDTQYF. CDR3 bases: TGTGCCAGCACCGGAAAGCGGGGCGACCGCACAGATACGCAGTATTTT. V usage is TRBV2 and J usage is TRBJ2-3; TRBD2 matches 7 bases. The V gene's germline CDR1 is SNHLY and CDR2 FYNNEI. The CDR3 contains 16 residues. Germline trimming cut 7 bases from V and 1 base from J; bases unmatched to any gene: 11.

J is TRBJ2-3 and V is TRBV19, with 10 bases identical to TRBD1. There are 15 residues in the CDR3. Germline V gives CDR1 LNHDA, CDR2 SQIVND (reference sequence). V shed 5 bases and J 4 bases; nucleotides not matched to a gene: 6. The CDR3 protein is CASSGGTGAPDTQYF. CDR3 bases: TGTGCCAGTAGTGGGGGGACAGGGGCCCCAGATACGCAGTATTTT.

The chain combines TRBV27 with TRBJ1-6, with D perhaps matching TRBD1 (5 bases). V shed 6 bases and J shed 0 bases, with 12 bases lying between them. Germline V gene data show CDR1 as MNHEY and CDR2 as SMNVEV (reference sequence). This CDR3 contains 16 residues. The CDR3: CASRPTANSYNSPLHF. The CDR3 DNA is TGTGCCAGCAGGCCGACAGCCAACTCCTATAATTCACCCCTCCACTTT.

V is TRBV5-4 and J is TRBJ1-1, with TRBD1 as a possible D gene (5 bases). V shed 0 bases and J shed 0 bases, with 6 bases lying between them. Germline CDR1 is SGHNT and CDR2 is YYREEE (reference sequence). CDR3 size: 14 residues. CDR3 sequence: CASSLGGMNTEAFF. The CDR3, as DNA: TGTGCCAGCAGCTTGGGGGGCATGAACACTGAAGCTTTCTTT.

CDR3 nucleotide sequence: TGTGCCAGCAGTTTATTCAACCCTACACAGGGCTATGGCTACACCTTC. Amino acids: CASSLFNPTQGYGYTF. V and J are TRBV28 and TRBJ1-2; the D gene is possibly TRBD1 (6 bases). The germline CDR1 and CDR2 sequences are MDHEN and SYDVKM. CDR3 size: 16 residues. The V gene lost 1 base and the J gene lost 4 bases, with 16 bases spanning the gap.

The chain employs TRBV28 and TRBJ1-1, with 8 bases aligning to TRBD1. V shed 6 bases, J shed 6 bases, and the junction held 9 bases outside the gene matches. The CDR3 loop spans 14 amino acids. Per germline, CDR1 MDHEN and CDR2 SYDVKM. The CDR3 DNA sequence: TGTGCCAGCAGGGGGGGACAGGCGAGCGCTGAAGCTTTCTTT. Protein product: CASRGGQASAEAFF.

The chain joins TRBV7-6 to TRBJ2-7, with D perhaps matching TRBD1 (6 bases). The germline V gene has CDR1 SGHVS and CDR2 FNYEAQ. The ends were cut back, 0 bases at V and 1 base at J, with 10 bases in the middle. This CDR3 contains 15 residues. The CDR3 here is CASSLAAGESYEQYV. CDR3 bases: TGTGCCAGCAGCTTAGCGGCAGGGGAATCCTACGAGCAGTACGTC.

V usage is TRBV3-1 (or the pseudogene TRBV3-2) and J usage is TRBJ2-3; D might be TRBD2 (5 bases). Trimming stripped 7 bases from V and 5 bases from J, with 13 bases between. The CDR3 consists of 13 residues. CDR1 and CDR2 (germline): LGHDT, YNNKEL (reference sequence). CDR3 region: CASKLKGEDTQYF. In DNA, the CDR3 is TGTGCCAGCAAGCTTAAGGGAGAAGATACGCAGTATTTT.

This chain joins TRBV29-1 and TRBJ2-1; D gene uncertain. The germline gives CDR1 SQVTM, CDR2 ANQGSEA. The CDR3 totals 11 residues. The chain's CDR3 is CSGNSQNEQFF. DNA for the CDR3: TGCAGTGGTAATTCGCAAAATGAGCAGTTCTTC.

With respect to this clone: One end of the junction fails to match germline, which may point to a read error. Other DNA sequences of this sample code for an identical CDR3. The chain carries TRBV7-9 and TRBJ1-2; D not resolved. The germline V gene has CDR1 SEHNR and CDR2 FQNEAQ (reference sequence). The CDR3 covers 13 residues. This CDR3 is CASSQMVNGGYTF. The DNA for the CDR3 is TGCGCCAGCAGCCAAATGGTCAATGGAGGCTACACCTTC.

DNA of the CDR3: TGTGCCAGCAGGCGGCGGACTAGCGACTACAATGAGCAGTTCTTC. This gives the protein CASRRRTSDYNEQFF. This chain connects TRBV2 to TRBJ2-1; TRBD2 agrees at 9 bases. Germline loops: CDR1 SNHLY, CDR2 FYNNEI. V lost 6 bases and J lost 3; bases outside the gene matches: 6. The CDR3 is 15 residues long.

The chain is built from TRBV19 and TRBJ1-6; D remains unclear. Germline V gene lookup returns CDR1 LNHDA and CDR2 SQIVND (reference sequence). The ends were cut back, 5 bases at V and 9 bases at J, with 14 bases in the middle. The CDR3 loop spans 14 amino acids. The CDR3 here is CASSWRDAGSPLHF. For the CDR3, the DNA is TGTGCCAGTAGTTGGAGGGATGCGGGTTCACCCCTCCACTTT. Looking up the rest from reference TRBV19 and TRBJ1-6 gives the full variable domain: DGGITQSPKYLFRKEGQNVTLSCEQNLNHDAMYWYRQDPGQGLRLIYYSQIVNDFQKGDIAEGYSVSREKKESFPLTVTSAQKNPTAFYLCASSWRDAGSPLHFGNGTRLTVT.

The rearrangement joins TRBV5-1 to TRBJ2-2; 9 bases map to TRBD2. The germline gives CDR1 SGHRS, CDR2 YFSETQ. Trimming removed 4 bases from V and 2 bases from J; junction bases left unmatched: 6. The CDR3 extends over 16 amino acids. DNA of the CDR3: TGCGCCAGCAGCGTGAGCGGGGGGCTAAACACCGGGGAGCTGTTTTTT. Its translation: CASSVSGGLNTGELFF.

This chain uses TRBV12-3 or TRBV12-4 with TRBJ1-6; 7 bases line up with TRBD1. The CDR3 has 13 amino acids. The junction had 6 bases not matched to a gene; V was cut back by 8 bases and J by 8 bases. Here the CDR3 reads CASQTGIDSPLHF. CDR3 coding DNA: TGTGCCAGCCAGACAGGGATCGATTCACCCCTCCACTTT.

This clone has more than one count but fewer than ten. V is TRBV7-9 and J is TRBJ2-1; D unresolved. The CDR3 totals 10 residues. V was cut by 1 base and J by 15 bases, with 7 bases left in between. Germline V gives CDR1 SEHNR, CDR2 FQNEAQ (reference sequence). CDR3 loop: CASSLELLFF. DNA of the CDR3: TGTGCCAGCAGCTTAGAGTTATTGTTCTTC.

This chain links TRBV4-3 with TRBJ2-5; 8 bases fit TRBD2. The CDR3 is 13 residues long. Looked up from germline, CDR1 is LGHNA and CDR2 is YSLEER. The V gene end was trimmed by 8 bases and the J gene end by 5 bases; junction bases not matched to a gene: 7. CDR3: CASSGGADETQYF. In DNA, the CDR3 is TGCGCCAGCTCGGGGGGGGCAGATGAGACCCAGTACTTC.

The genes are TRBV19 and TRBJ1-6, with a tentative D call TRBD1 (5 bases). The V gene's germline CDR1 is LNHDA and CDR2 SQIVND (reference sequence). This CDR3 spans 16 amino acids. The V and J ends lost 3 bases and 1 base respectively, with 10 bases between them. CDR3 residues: CASSMGVRSYNSPLHF. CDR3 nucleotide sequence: TGTGCCAGTAGTATGGGGGTTCGATCCTATAATTCACCCCTCCACTTT.

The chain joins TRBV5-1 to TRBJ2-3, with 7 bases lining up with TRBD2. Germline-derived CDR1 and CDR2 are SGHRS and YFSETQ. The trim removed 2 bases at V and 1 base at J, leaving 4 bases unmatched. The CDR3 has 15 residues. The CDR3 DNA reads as TGCGCCAGCAGCTTTGAGCGGGGCCGCACAGATACGCAGTATTTT. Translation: CASSFERGRTDTQYF. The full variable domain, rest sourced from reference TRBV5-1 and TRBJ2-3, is KAGVTQTPRYLIKTRGQQVTLSCSPISGHRSVSWYQQTPGQGLQFLFEYFSETQRNKGNFPGRFSGRQFSNSRSEMNVSTLELGDSALYLCASSFERGRTDTQYFGPGTRLTVL.

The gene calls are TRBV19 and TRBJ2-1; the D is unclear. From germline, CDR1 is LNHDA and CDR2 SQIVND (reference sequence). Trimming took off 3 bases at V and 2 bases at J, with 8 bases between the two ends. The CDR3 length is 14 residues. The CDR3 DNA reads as TGTGCCAGTAGTATTGGTGCGACCTACAATGAGCAGTTCTTC. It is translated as CASSIGATYNEQFF.

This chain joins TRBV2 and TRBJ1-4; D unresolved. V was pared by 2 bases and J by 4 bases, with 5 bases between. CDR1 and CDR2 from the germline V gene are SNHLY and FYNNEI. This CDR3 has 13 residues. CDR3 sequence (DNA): TGTGCCAGCAGTGAACAAATTAATGAAAAACTGTTTTTT. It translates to CASSEQINEKLFF.

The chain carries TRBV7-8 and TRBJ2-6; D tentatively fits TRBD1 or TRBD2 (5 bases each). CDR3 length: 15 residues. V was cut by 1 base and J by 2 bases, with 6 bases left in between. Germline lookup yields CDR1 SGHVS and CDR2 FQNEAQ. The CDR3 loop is CASSLGGTGANVLTF. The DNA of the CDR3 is TGTGCCAGCAGCTTAGGGGGGACTGGGGCCAACGTCCTGACTTTC.

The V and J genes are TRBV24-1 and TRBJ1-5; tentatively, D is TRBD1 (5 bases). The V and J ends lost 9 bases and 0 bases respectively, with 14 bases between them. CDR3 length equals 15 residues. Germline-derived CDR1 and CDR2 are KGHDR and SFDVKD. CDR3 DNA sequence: TGTGCCACCCGCGGGACCTTAAATAGCAATCAGCCCCAGCATTTT. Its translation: CATRGTLNSNQPQHF.